This TCR beta chain was sequenced during a study of early T cells in non-severe SARS-CoV-2 infection. Trimming pared 5 bases from V and 5 bases from J, leaving 15 bases between. Germline values: CDR1 SGHVS, CDR2 FNYEAQ. The CDR3 spans 14 residues. Via MiXCR, TCRdb re-called the 5' RACE reads, giving one row per CDR3 protein. The sample shows about 61,000 distinct CDR3 sequences, more than 10% of them seen only once. By sample share, this clonotype is medium-sized. V is TRBV7-6 and J is TRBJ2-5; no clear D. The specimen comprised whole blood, sampled at baseline. This TCR came from an adult who was a healthcare worker with PCR-confirmed SARS-CoV-2 infection or an uninfected control (not recorded which). The donor label of this sample is uncertain. The DNA for the CDR3 is TGTGCCAGCAGCGCCACCGGAATGGGTGAGACCCAGTACTTC. This gives the protein CASSATGMGETQYF.